Each of the 29 T cell receptor beta chains below was sequenced from the same sample in a study of beta chain features in type 1 diabetes listed by TCRdb under 2018. Receptor amplification or capture employed the immunoSEQ multiplex PCR assay. The entire isolated RNA was reverse transcribed using the High Capacity cDNA Reverse Transcription Kit, and thus expressed TCRB transcripts were sequenced. Sourced from immuneACCESS, this table was stored by TCRdb with only in-frame sequences that have V and J called. A share of the clones is absent; for the studies checked, an unresolved V gene accounts for under half, and the remainder has no known explanation. In this sample the table shows 680,000 or so clones, about an eighth of which occur a single time. 0.022% of the sample is in the top ten clones. No antigens are known for them. Overall study results and their limits: In all four CD4+ subsets, TCRB CDR3 length was moderately but significantly shorter in type 1 diabetes patients.

The sample comprised naive CD4+ T cells from blood. The intended sense of this specimen's cell subset or site label: true naive CD4+ T cells. All receptors come from a man between 18 and 29 years old with type 1 diabetes.

The chain couples TRBV13 to TRBJ1-6; D is unclear. Trimming removed 7 bases from V and 6 bases from J, with 10 bases in between. From germline, CDR1 is PRHDT and CDR2 FYEKMQ (reference sequence). The length of the CDR3 is 13 residues. The DNA of the CDR3 is TGTGCCAGCACCATGGGAAGTAATTCACCCCTCCACTTT. Its translation is CASTMGSNSPLHF.

This clone was found a few times. The chain links TRBV5-8 to TRBJ2-5; perhaps TRBD2 as D (6 bases). V was clipped by 4 bases and J by 9 bases, with 13 bases between them. The CDR3 loop spans 12 amino acids. Germline V gene lookup returns CDR1 SGHTS and CDR2 YDEGEE. CDR3 loop: CASSPRREPQYF. DNA of the CDR3: TGTGCCAGCAGCCCCCGGAGGGAGCCCCAGTACTTC. Variable domain in full (rest from reference TRBV5-8 and TRBJ2-5): EAGVTQSPTHLIKTRGQQATLRCSPISGHTSVYWYQQALGLGLQFLLWYDEGEERNRGNFPPRFSGRQFPNYSSELNVNALELEDSALYLCASSPRREPQYFGPGTRLLVL.

This clone appeared a few times. The CDR3 sequence: CASSPGNEQFF. CDR3 in DNA: TGTGCCAGCAGCCCCGGGAATGAGCAGTTCTTC. The chain employs TRBV7-2 and TRBJ2-1, with D unclear. Trimming left V 5 bases short and J 7 bases short, with 6 bases between. The CDR3 sequence is 11 residues long. The germline CDR1 and CDR2 sequences are SGHTA and FQGNSA.

The J gene is TRBJ1-1, the V gene TRBV7-2; 11 bases agree with TRBD1. The CDR3 is 14 residues long. The J segment lost 6 bases and the V segment lost 3 bases, leaving 3 bases of the junction unmatched. The germline gives CDR1 SGHTA, CDR2 FQGNSA. CDR3 sequence (DNA): TGTGCCAGCAGCTTGACGGGACAGGGGGCTGAAGCTTTCTTT. Translated: CASSLTGQGAEAFF.

V and J are TRBV6-5 and TRBJ1-1; 9 bases line up with TRBD1. V shed 4 bases and J 1 base; nucleotides not matched to a gene: 4. Germline lookup yields CDR1 MNHEY and CDR2 SVGAGI. This CDR3 is built from 15 residues. CDR3 region: CASSSPGQGNTEAFF. CDR3 in DNA: TGTGCCAGCAGTTCACCGGGACAGGGGAACACTGAAGCTTTCTTT.

This clone showed up just a few times. For the CDR3, the DNA is TGTGCCAGCAGCCAGGTGTGGGGGCAGAGATCCTATAATTCACCCCTCCACTTT. Translation gives CASSQVWGQRSYNSPLHF. V usage is TRBV7-9 and J usage is TRBJ1-6; TRBD1 is a possible D gene (6 bases). Germline values: CDR1 SEHNR, CDR2 FQNEAQ (reference sequence). The CDR3 has 18 amino acids. Trimming cost V 5 bases and J 1 base, with 18 bases left between them. Supplemented by reference TRBV7-9 and TRBJ1-6, the full variable domain reads DTGVSQNPRHKITKRGQNVTFRCDPISEHNRLYWYRQTLGQGPEFLTYFQNEAQLEKSRLLSDRFSAERPKGSFSTLEIQRTEQGDSAMYLCASSQVWGQRSYNSPLHFGNGTRLTVT.

The rearrangement uses TRBV10-1 and TRBJ2-4; D not certain. This CDR3 has 12 amino acids. Germline CDR1 and CDR2: WNHNN and SYGVQD (reference sequence). Trimming shortened V by 8 bases and J by 9 bases, and 14 bases separated the two germline ends. The DNA of the CDR3 is TGCGCCAGCGCCAGTCAGGATCTCATTCAGTACTTC. Its translation is CASASQDLIQYF.

V usage is TRBV5-4 and J usage is TRBJ2-7; no definite D call. The V end was cut by 0 bases, the J end by 0 bases, with 7 bases between. Germline V lookup: CDR1 SGHNT, CDR2 YYREEE (reference sequence). This CDR3 region has 14 residues. In DNA form, the CDR3 reads TGTGCCAGCAGCTTGGACCTGGTCTCCTACGAGCAGTACTTC. Translation: CASSLDLVSYEQYF.

This clone has just a few counts. The V call is TRBV19, the J call TRBJ2-1; unclear D gene. V was trimmed by 7 bases and J by 6 bases, leaving 16 bases between them. This CDR3 has 14 residues. Germline V gene data show CDR1 as LNHDA and CDR2 as SQIVND (reference sequence). The CDR3 spells CASTRRRMSNEQFF. The CDR3 nucleotides read TGTGCCAGTACCCGCCGCAGGATGAGCAATGAGCAGTTCTTC.

This chain joins TRBV7-3 and TRBJ1-1; D possibly corresponds to TRBD1 (5 bases). Germline CDR1 SGHTA, CDR2 FQGTGA. Trimming left V 5 bases short and J 4 bases short, with 14 bases between. The length of the CDR3 is 14 residues. The CDR3 is CASSRRAGGTEAFF. CDR3 in DNA: TGTGCCAGCAGCCGCCGTGCGGGGGGCACTGAAGCTTTCTTT.

The chain employs TRBV30 and TRBJ2-5; 7 nucleotides align to TRBD1. The end of the DNA aligns better with TRBJ2-7, so the J call may be wrong. Germline lookup yields CDR1 GTSNPN and CDR2 SVGIG (reference sequence). CDR3 length: 15 residues. The CDR3 sequence is CAWSVSQGWAYEQYF. CDR3 DNA: TGTGCCTGGAGTGTATCACAGGGGTGGGCTTACGAGCAGTACTTC.

This chain's CDR3 is CASRRWAGRDSNEQFF. Here the CDR3 DNA reads TGTGCCAGTAGAAGGTGGGCAGGGCGGGATTCGAATGAGCAGTTCTTC. The V call is TRBV19, the J call TRBJ2-1, with D possibly being TRBD2 (6 bases). The CDR3 contains 16 residues. Germline CDR1 LNHDA, CDR2 SQIVND (reference sequence). The V gene lost 6 bases and the J gene lost 7 bases, with 22 bases spanning the gap.

In this sample, this clone turned up a few times. The V call is TRBV6-5, the J call TRBJ2-6; no clear D gene. Trimming left V 6 bases short and J 0 bases short, with 6 bases between. The CDR3 length is 14 residues. Germline CDR1 MNHEY, CDR2 SVGAGI. The CDR3 region is CASREISGANVLTF. The CDR3 nucleotides read TGTGCCAGCAGGGAAATCTCTGGGGCCAACGTCCTGACTTTC.

The chain uses TRBV7-9 and TRBJ1-1; TRBD1 is a possible D gene (6 bases). V lost 5 bases to trimming and J lost 0 bases, with 7 bases between them. CDR1 is SEHNR and CDR2 is FQNEAQ in the germline V gene (reference sequence). This CDR3 has 13 amino acids. Here the CDR3 reads CASSGQLNTEAFF. CDR3 nucleotides: TGTGCCAGCAGCGGACAGTTGAACACTGAAGCTTTCTTT. Full variable domain (outside the CDR3, taken from reference TRBV7-9 and TRBJ1-1): DTGVSQNPRHKITKRGQNVTFRCDPISEHNRLYWYRQTLGQGPEFLTYFQNEAQLEKSRLLSDRFSAERPKGSFSTLEIQRTEQGDSAMYLCASSGQLNTEAFFGQGTRLTVV.

This clone was found a few times. The V call is TRBV6-5, the J call TRBJ2-7; TRBD1 agrees at 8 bases. Germline-derived CDR1 and CDR2 are MNHEY and SVGAGI. This CDR3 contains 14 residues. V was clipped by 2 bases and J by 3 bases; unmatched bases: 3. CDR3 protein: CASSYKGTGYEQYF. CDR3 DNA sequence: TGTGCCAGCAGTTACAAGGGGACAGGCTACGAGCAGTACTTC.

This chain links TRBV30 with TRBJ1-3; a possible D gene is TRBD1 (5 bases). CDR3 size: 15 residues. Trimming cost V 4 bases and J 0 bases, with 13 bases left between them. The germline V gene has CDR1 GTSNPN and CDR2 SVGIG (reference sequence). CDR3 loop: CAWKTDTHSGNTIYF. CDR3 nucleotides: TGTGCCTGGAAGACGGACACCCACTCTGGAAACACCATATATTTT.

J is TRBJ2-7 and V is TRBV30; 7 nucleotides line up with TRBD1. This CDR3 has 14 amino acids. V trimming: 2 bases; J trimming: 7 bases; junction bases outside the gene matches: 11. Germline CDR1 reads GTSNPN; CDR2 reads SVGIG (reference sequence). The CDR3, as DNA: TGTGCCTGGAGTCCTCCGACAGGGATCTTAGAGCAGTACTTC. Its protein is CAWSPPTGILEQYF.

This clone was counted only a few times. The chain combines TRBV28 with TRBJ2-7; D is possibly TRBD1 (7 bases). The CDR3 is made up of 14 amino acids. The germline gives CDR1 MDHEN, CDR2 SYDVKM. The V gene lost 2 bases and the J gene lost 4 bases, with 12 bases spanning the gap. The CDR3 protein is CASSLGQGGYEQYF. The CDR3 nucleotides read TGTGCCAGCAGTTTAGGCCAGGGGGGTTACGAGCAGTACTTC.

This chain joins TRBV4-1 and TRBJ1-6; tentative D call: TRBD1 (5 bases). CDR1 is MGHRA and CDR2 is YSYEKL in the germline V gene. The CDR3 contains 16 residues. The ends were cut back, 2 bases at V and 9 bases at J, with 17 bases in the middle. This chain's CDR3 is CASSQPLYRSGSPLHF. CDR3 nucleotides: TGCGCCAGCAGCCAACCCCTCTACAGGTCGGGTTCACCCCTCCACTTT.

This clone has just a few counts. The chain couples TRBV5-4 to TRBJ2-6; D gene ambiguous. CDR3 size: 15 residues. Germline values: CDR1 SGHNT, CDR2 YYREEE (reference sequence). Trimming shortened V by 2 bases and J by 0 bases, and 6 bases separated the two germline ends. For the CDR3, the DNA is TGTGCCAGCAGCTTAGTTAGCTCTGGGGCCAACGTCCTGACTTTC. It encodes CASSLVSSGANVLTF.

The V call is TRBV10-3, the J call TRBJ2-2; no reliable D call. Germline V CDR1 and CDR2: ENHRY, SYGVKD. Trimming took off 0 bases at V and 7 bases at J, with 6 bases between the two ends. The CDR3 consists of 13 residues. DNA for the CDR3: TGTGCCATCAGTGAGTCGGTGGTCGGGGAGCTGTTTTTT. This sequence encodes CAISESVVGELFF.

This chain connects TRBV2 to TRBJ2-4, with TRBD1 identical over 8 bases. V lost 7 bases and J lost 6; bases outside the gene matches: 11. Germline assignment: CDR1 SNHLY and CDR2 FYNNEI. The length of the CDR3 is 15 residues. CDR3 sequence (DNA): TGTGCCAGCACTACCAGACAGGGGAGCGGAAACATTCAGTACTTC. Its translation is CASTTRQGSGNIQYF.

This clone appeared a few times. The chain employs TRBV5-4 and TRBJ2-5, with no clear D. Between the trimmed V and J ends, which lost 1 base and 0 bases, there was a span of 4 bases. Germline CDR1 reads SGHNT; CDR2 reads YYREEE (reference sequence). The CDR3 has 13 residues. The CDR3 sequence is CASSLQNQETQYF. CDR3 DNA sequence: TGTGCCAGCAGCTTGCAAAACCAAGAGACCCAGTACTTC. Combining the CDR3 with reference TRBV5-4 and TRBJ2-5 gives the whole variable domain ETGVTQSPTHLIKTRGQQVTLRCSSQSGHNTVSWYQQALGQGPQFIFQYYREEENGRGNFPPRFSGLQFPNYSSELNVNALELDDSALYLCASSLQNQETQYFGPGTRLLVL.

This clone was picked up a small number of times. The sample carries other DNA sequences with the same CDR3. The chain uses TRBV30 and TRBJ1-1, with D tentatively TRBD1 (5 bases). This CDR3 has 14 amino acids. V lost 0 bases and J 1 base, leaving 9 bases between the germline ends. Germline-derived CDR1 and CDR2 are GTSNPN and SVGIG (reference sequence). Here the CDR3 reads CAWSVDGGNTEAFF. The CDR3 bases are TGTGCCTGGAGTGTAGACGGGGGGAACACTGAAGCTTTCTTT.

This clone was detected a few times. The chain recombines TRBV10-3 with TRBJ2-1, with 12 nucleotides matching TRBD2. The CDR3 sequence is 15 residues long. Looked up from germline, CDR1 is ENHRY and CDR2 is SYGVKD. Unmatched junction bases numbered 9, after V lost 6 bases and J lost 9 bases. The CDR3 region has the DNA TGTGCCATCAGCTATGGGACTAGCGGGTCAATTGAGCAGTTCTTC. Translated, it gives CAISYGTSGSIEQFF.

The V gene is TRBV6-5, the J gene TRBJ1-1, with TRBD1 identical over 8 bases. The CDR3 extends over 14 amino acids. The germline V gene has CDR1 MNHEY and CDR2 SVGAGI. V shed 5 bases and J 1 base; nucleotides not matched to a gene: 3. The CDR3 region has the DNA TGTGCCAGCAGTCCGGGACAGGAGAACACTGAAGCTTTCTTT. Translating gives CASSPGQENTEAFF.

This clone was counted a few times. This sequence joins TRBV9 and TRBJ2-3; no firm D call. CDR1 SGDLS and CDR2 YYNGEE come from the germline V gene. V was trimmed by 0 bases and J by 0 bases, leaving 11 bases between them. The CDR3 covers 16 residues. CDR3 residues: CASSVGVASSTDTQYF. Here the CDR3 DNA reads TGTGCCAGCAGCGTAGGGGTAGCCTCTAGCACAGATACGCAGTATTTT.

V and J are TRBV5-1 and TRBJ2-7; D might be TRBD2 (5 bases). Trimming pared 4 bases from V and 3 bases from J, leaving 17 bases between. Germline assignment: CDR1 SGHRS and CDR2 YFSETQ. The CDR3 runs 15 residues. CDR3 nucleotides: TGCGCCAGCAGCCTCCCACAAGTGGGGAGCTACGAGCAGTACTTC. It is translated as CASSLPQVGSYEQYF.

In its sample, this clone was seen a few times. The CDR3 DNA reads as TGTGCCAGCAGTTACCCGGGCAATTTTAACTATGGCTACACCTTC. It encodes CASSYPGNFNYGYTF. The chain is built from TRBV28 and TRBJ1-2; D is ambiguous. The V gene lost 4 bases and the J gene lost 1 base, with 13 bases spanning the gap. The germline CDR1 and CDR2 sequences are MDHEN and SYDVKM. This CDR3 comprises 15 residues.